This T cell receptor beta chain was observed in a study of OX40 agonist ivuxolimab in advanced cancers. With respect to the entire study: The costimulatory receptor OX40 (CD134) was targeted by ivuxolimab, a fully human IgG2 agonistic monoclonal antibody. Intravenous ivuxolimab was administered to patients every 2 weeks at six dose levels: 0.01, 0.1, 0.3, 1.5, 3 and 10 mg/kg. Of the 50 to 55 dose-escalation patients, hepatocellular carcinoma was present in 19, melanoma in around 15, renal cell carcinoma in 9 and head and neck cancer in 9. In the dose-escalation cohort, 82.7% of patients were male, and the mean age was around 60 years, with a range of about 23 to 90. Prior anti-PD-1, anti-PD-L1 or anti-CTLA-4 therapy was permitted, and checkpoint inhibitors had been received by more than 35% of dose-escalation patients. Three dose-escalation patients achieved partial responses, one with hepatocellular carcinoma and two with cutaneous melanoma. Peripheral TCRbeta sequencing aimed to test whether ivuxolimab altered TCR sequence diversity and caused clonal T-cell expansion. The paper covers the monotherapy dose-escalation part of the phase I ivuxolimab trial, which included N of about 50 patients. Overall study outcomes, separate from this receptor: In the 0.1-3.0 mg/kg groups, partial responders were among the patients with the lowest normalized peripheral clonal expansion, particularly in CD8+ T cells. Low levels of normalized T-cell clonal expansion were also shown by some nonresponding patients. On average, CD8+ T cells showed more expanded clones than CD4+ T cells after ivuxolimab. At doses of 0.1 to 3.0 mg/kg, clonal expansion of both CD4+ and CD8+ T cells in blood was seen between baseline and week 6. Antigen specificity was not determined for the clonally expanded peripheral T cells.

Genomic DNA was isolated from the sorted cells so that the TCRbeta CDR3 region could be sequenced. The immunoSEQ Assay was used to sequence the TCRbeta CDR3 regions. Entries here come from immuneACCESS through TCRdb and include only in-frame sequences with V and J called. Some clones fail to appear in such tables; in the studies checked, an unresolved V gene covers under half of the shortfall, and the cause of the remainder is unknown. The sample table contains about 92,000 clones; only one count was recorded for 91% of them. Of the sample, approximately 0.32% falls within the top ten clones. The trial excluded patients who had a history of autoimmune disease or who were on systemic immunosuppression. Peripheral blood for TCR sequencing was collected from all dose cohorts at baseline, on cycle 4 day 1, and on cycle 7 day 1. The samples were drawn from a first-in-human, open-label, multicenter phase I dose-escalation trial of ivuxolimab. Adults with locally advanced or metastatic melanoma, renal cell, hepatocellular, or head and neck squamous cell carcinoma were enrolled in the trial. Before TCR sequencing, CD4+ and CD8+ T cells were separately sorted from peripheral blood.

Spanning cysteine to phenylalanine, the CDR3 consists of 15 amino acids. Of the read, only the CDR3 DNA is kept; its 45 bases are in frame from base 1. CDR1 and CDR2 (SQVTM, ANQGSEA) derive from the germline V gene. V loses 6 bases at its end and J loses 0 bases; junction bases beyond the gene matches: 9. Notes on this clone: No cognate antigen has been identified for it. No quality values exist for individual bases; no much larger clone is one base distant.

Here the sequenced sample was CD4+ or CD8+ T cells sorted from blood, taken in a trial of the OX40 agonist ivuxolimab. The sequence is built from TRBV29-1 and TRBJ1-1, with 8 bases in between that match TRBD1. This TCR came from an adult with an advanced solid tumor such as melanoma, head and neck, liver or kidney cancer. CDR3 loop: CSVRTGRVLNTEAFF. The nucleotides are TGCAGCGTGAGGACAGGGAGAGTCCTGAACACTGAAGCTTTCTTT.